This T cell receptor (beta chain) appears in the sequencing data of a study of shared clonotypes between healthy human individuals. Broader study findings: Clonotype sharing among donors likely depends on sequencing depth. A generally larger estimated richness was seen in naive subsets than in memory subsets.

About this clone itself: Its antigen is still unknown.

The assay was immunoSEQ multiplex PCR, and TCRdb's table has in-frame clones only and misses some. The sample has a few million clones; approximately 95% are singletons. Between the trimmed V and J ends, which lost 3 bases and 0 bases, there was a span of 15 bases. The CDR3 extends over 17 amino acids. The V gene's germline CDR1 is SGHTA and CDR2 FQGTGA. The material sequenced was naive CD4+ T cells from PBMCs. Subset of the sample: CD45RA+ positively selected. The receptor was isolated from a man aged 18 to 35 in good health. Some clones in this sample may be carry-over from other donors' samples. The chain carries TRBV7-3 and TRBJ2-4, with D perhaps TRBD2 (5 bases). CDR3 residues: CASSFLLLVLAKNIQYF. CDR3 bases: TGTGCCAGCAGCTTCCTTTTACTAGTCTTAGCCAAAAACATTCAGTACTTC.